A selection of T cell receptor beta chains follows, all from one sample in a study of shared clonotypes between healthy human individuals. Measured with immunoSEQ multiplex PCR; TCRdb has only the in-frame clones, and not every one. The data contain some 2 million clones, about 95% of them seen just once; the ten biggest clones take up roughly 1%. Material: naive CD8+ T cells sorted from blood. These receptors all stem from a man aged 18-30 years in good health. Both conserved end residues are part of each CDR3. The D gene is left open where the match is weak. Only part of the rows carry a size: once, few, many, or a class if the clone is expanded.

TRBJ2-3,-,TRBD2,TRBV9,TGTGCCAGCAGCGATAGCGGGAGGGCCACTGATACGCAGTATTTT,CASSDSGRATDTQYF
TRBJ1-4,once,TRBD1,TRBV5-6,TGTGCCAGCAGCTTGGATTCGGGTGTGACAGGGAGCGAAAAACTGTTTTTT,CASSLDSGVTGSEKLFF
TRBJ2-2,-,-,TRBV5-1,TGCGCCAGCAGCTTGGTACTCGCCGGGGAGCTGTTTTTT,CASSLVLAGELFF
TRBJ1-3,-,TRBD1,TRBV5-6,TGTGCCAGCAGCTTGGGACAGGGGGTTGCTGGAAACACCATATATTTT,CASSLGQGVAGNTIYF
TRBJ2-7,-,-,TRBV6-1,TGTGCCTCCAAGGCAGGTACCTACGAGCAGTACTTC,CASKAGTYEQYF
TRBJ1-2,-,-,TRBV28,TGTGCCAGCATTACCTCGGGGGCGGTGAGCTATGGCTACACCTTC,CASITSGAVSYGYTF
TRBJ1-1,-,-,TRBV6-5,TGTGCCAGCAGTCTGACAGTAATGAACACTGAAGCTTTCTTT,CASSLTVMNTEAFF
TRBJ1-2,-,-,TRBV6-1,TGTGGGGTGGAGCAGGGCCTCAGATCTAACTATGGCTACACCTTC,CGVEQGLRSNYGYTF
TRBJ1-6,-,-,TRBV4-2,TGTGCCAGCAGCCAAGATGTGGCGGCGTCCGATAATTCACCCCTCCACTTT,CASSQDVAASDNSPLHF
TRBJ1-1,-,-,TRBV6-1,TGTGCCAGCAGTGAAGATGGCTATATGAACACTGAAGCTTTCTTT,CASSEDGYMNTEAFF
TRBJ1-1,-,-,TRBV5-1,TGCGCCAGCAGCGACGTCATGGGACAGAACACTGAAGCTTTCTTT,CASSDVMGQNTEAFF
TRBJ2-3,-,TRBD1,TRBV5-1,TGCGCCAGCAGCCCCTGGACAGGGGCAGATACGCAGTATTTT,CASSPWTGADTQYF
TRBJ2-1,-,-,TRBV2,TGTGCCAGCAGTGATGGCCCAAGCGGAAATGAGCAGTTCTTC,CASSDGPSGNEQFF
TRBJ2-1,-,-,TRBV4-3,TGCGCCAGCAGCCAAGATTATAGCGCGAGCTCCTACAATGAGCAGTTCTTC,CASSQDYSASSYNEQFF
TRBJ1-1,-,-,TRBV18,TGTGCCAGCTCACCATACGTGGGACCCCTGAGCACTGAAGCTTTCTTT,CASSPYVGPLSTEAFF
TRBJ2-7,-,-,TRBV4-1,TGCGCCAGCAGCCAAGGGGAGACTAGTTACTACGAGCAGTACTTC,CASSQGETSYYEQYF
TRBJ2-3,-,-,TRBV27,TGTGCCAGCAGTATAACGCCATACACAGATACGCAGTATTTT,CASSITPYTDTQYF
TRBJ2-7,-,TRBD1,TRBV29-1,TGCAGCGTTGAAACAGGGGGCTACGAGCAGTACTTC,CSVETGGYEQYF
TRBJ2-1,once,-,TRBV6-5,TGTGCCAGCAGTTACTCCGACTCCTACAATGAGCAGTTCTTC,CASSYSDSYNEQFF
TRBJ2-1,-,TRBD1,TRBV5-4,TGTGCCAGCAGCTTGGGCGCGACAGGGGGGAATGAGCAGTTCTTC,CASSLGATGGNEQFF
TRBJ2-7,once,TRBD2,TRBV9,TGTGCCAGCACCCCGGGGGGACGATCCTACGAGCAGTACTTC,CASTPGGRSYEQYF
TRBJ2-7,-,-,TRBV27,TGTGCCAGCAGTTTAGGGCCCAGGGGAGGCGACGAGCAGTACTTC,CASSLGPRGGDEQYF
TRBJ1-2,-,TRBD1,TRBV11-1,TGTGCCAGCAGCGCATGGACAGGGAGCTATGGCTACACCTTC,CASSAWTGSYGYTF
TRBJ1-6,-,TRBD1,TRBV2,TGTGCCAGCACGGGACAGGGGGATTCACCCCTCCACTTT,CASTGQGDSPLHF
TRBJ2-3,-,TRBD2,TRBV11-2,TGTGCCAGCAGCTGGACTAGCGGGGGGTTGGATACGCAGTATTTT,CASSWTSGGLDTQYF
TRBJ1-2,-,-,TRBV6-5,TGTGCCAGCAGTTACTCGAGGACCGACGGCAACTATGGCTACACCTTC,CASSYSRTDGNYGYTF
TRBJ1-1,-,-,TRBV27,TGTGCCAGCGGGTCGAACAGGGTTGAGTTCAACACTGAAGCTTTCTTT,CASGSNRVEFNTEAFF
TRBJ1-5,few,TRBD1,TRBV19,TGTGCCGGACGGGACAGTTGGAGCATGACCCAGCATTTT,CAGRDSWSMTQHF
TRBJ1-2,-,-,TRBV27,TGTGCCAGCAGTCCTACAGGGACTTCTGGCTACACCTTC,CASSPTGTSGYTF
TRBJ2-7,-,TRBD1,TRBV5-1,TGCGCCAGCAGCTTTATGGACAGGGCCTACGAGCAGTACTTC,CASSFMDRAYEQYF
TRBJ2-3,-,-,TRBV5-6,TGTGCCAGCAGCTGGGGTGGGGTTCCGCAGTATTTT,CASSWGGVPQYF
TRBJ2-7,-,-,TRBV6-5,TGTGCCAGCAGTTACGGTGCCTTACCCTTCTACGAGCAGTACTTC,CASSYGALPFYEQYF
TRBJ2-5,-,TRBD2,TRBV7-2,TGTGCCAGCAGCTTATGGGGCGGGAGCGGGGAGACCCAGTACTTC,CASSLWGGSGETQYF
TRBJ1-1,-,-,TRBV11-3,TGTGCCAGCAGCCTCGAAGGGGAGACCACTGAAGCTTTCTTT,CASSLEGETTEAFF
TRBJ1-1,-,TRBD1,TRBV19,TGTGCCAGTAGTCCGGACAGGGTTTTGACTTTCTTT,CASSPDRVLTFF
TRBJ1-2,-,-,TRBV5-6,TGTGCCAGCAGCTCCTGGGAAGATAACTATGGCTACACCTTC,CASSSWEDNYGYTF
TRBJ2-3,-,-,TRBV7-9,TGTGCCAGCAGCACTAGCACAGATACGCAGTATTTT,CASSTSTDTQYF
TRBJ2-5,-,TRBD2,TRBV7-8,TGTGCCAGCAGCTTAAGACTAGCGGGGGAAGGGATAGAAGAGACCCAGTACTTC,CASSLRLAGEGIEETQYF
TRBJ2-1,-,-,TRBV5-1,TGCGCCAGCAGCAGGACAGACTACAATGAGCAGTTCTTC,CASSRTDYNEQFF
TRBJ1-3,-,-,TRBV7-8,TGTGCCAGCAGCTTTCTGGGCGACACCATATATTTT,CASSFLGDTIYF
TRBJ2-7,-,TRBD1,TRBV5-1,TGCGCCAGCAGCCCCGGGACAGGGGGGTACGAGCAGTACTTC,CASSPGTGGYEQYF
TRBJ2-7,-,-,TRBV10-2,TGCGCCAGCAGTGGGGGGGACGGCGGTGACGAGCAGTACTTC,CASSGGDGGDEQYF
TRBJ1-1,-,TRBD1,TRBV6-1,TGTGCCACCCGGACAGGGCCCTGGGGCACTGAAGCTTTCTTT,CATRTGPWGTEAFF
TRBJ2-7,-,TRBD1,TRBV29-1,TGCAGCGTCGTTCCCGGGACAGGGAGGTACGAGCAGTACTTC,CSVVPGTGRYEQYF